This TCR beta chain was recorded in a study of blood T cell repertoires in COVID-19. Original handling: Amplification of reference gene primers provided the estimated nucleated cell counts. Assay used: immunoSEQ multiplex PCR; TCRdb lists only in-frame clones, some missing. D and trimming were read from the DNA, whereas the V and J calls and clone size are those reported in that table. The sample consists of 150,000 to 200,000 clones, approximately 93% of them appearing once. This clone was detected once. This CDR3 region has 18 residues. Germline V gene data show CDR1 as MNHEY and CDR2 as SMNVEV (reference sequence). Between the trimmed V and J ends, which lost 6 bases and 1 base, there was a span of 22 bases.

Sequencing was carried out using peripheral blood. The V call is TRBV27, the J call TRBJ2-4; a weak D match, TRBD1 (6 bases). This TCR derives from a woman in her fifties or sixties with COVID-19, enrolled during active disease. The CDR3 DNA reads TGTGCCAGCAGCCCGACGACAGGCTCGCCTTGGGCCAAAAACATTCAGTACTTC. It yields the protein CASSPTTGSPWAKNIQYF.